This T cell receptor beta chain originates from a study of blood T cell repertoires in COVID-19. Overall study: The samples span acute and convalescent COVID-19 from the United States, Italy and Spain. The cDNA or gDNA used as material had been derived from T cells, B-cell-depleted T cells, or PBMCs.

The CDR3 length is 14 residues. The germline V gene has CDR1 LGHNT and CDR2 FRNRAP. V dropped 6 bases and J dropped 3; count of bases not matched to a gene: 7. Only one count was recorded for this clone. Authors' data handling: Estimation of nucleated cell counts relied on the amplification of reference gene primers. The repertoire was sequenced with immunoSEQ multiplex PCR; TCRdb's copy has only in-frame clones and lacks some. The V and J calls and the clone size are those of that table, but D and trimming were determined from the DNA. The sample holds a few hundred thousand clones, approximately 89% seen once.

The rearrangement uses TRBV12-5 and TRBJ2-7, with 8 bases that match TRBD1. Sequencing was carried out using PBMCs or T cells enriched from blood (not recorded which). This clonotype was sampled from a middle-aged woman who had been exposed to COVID-19. The CDR3 coding sequence is TGTGCTAGTGGGTCACAGGGGGTATTCTACGAGCAGTACTTC. This translates into CASGSQGVFYEQYF.